These 4 T cell receptor delta chains share one sample of origin, sequenced in a study of gamma-delta chains in newborns, infants, children. TCRdb applied CATT to the reads for clone calling. The table lists approximately 2,000 delta-chain clones, roughly 1.5% of them singletons. Sequenced input: blood. These receptor sequences come from a child who was a newborn, infant or young child, either healthy, febrile or measles-vaccinated (not recorded which).

This clone was counted between two and nine times. This DNA's translation differs at residue 16 from TCRdb's protein, which comes from a much larger clone; a read error is likely, and the protein shown is translated from the DNA. The chain couples TRDV1 to TRDJ1; 9 bases map to TRDD3. J gave up 6 bases and V 0 bases, and 23 bases lay outside the gene matches. The CDR3 length is 21 residues. Germline CDR1 and CDR2: TSWWSYY and QGS. As DNA, the CDR3 is TGTGCTCTTGGGGAACTGGCTCTCCCATCCCGATGCCTTTTGGGGGATAATAAACTCATCTTT. The encoded protein is CALGELALPSRCLLGDNKLIF.

This clone occurred a few times. It differs at one base from a far larger clone, so likely a read error. The sample has other DNA sequences that encode this CDR3 too. V gene TRDV1 combines with J gene TRDJ2; 9 nucleotides align to TRDD3. Germline-derived CDR1 and CDR2 are TSWWSYY and QGS. With 6 bases clipped from V and 0 bases from J, the junction kept 29 bases outside the gene matches. The CDR3 is 24 amino acids. The CDR3 DNA reads TGTGCTCTTGGTGGGATTCCAGGTCCTGGGGATACGCGCTGTGGTAGTGCTTTGACAGCACAACTCTTCTTT. It yields the protein CALGGIPGPGDTRCGSALTAQLFF.

This clone was counted between two and nine times. This DNA's translation differs at residue 13 from TCRdb's protein, which comes from a much larger clone; a read error is likely, and the protein shown is translated from the DNA. The rearrangement uses TRDV3 and TRDJ1; maybe TRDD2 (5 bases). The CDR3 runs 14 residues. Looked up from germline, CDR1 is TVYSNPD and CDR2 is GDNSRS (reference sequence). In DNA form, the CDR3 reads TGTGCCTCTAACTTCCCGACTTACACCGATAAACTCACCTTT. Residues: CASNFPTYTDKLTF. Variable domain in full (rest from reference TRDV3 and TRDJ1): CDKVTQSSPDQTVASGSEVVLLCTYDTVYSNPDLFWYRIRPDYSFQFVFYGDNSRSEGADFTQGRFSVKHILTQKAFHLVISPVRTEDSATYYCASNFPTYTDKLTFGKGTRVTVEP.

By its share, this clone is medium-sized. The chain is built from TRDV3 and TRDJ1; 11 bases are a match to TRDD3. The CDR3 spans 17 residues. CDR1 and CDR2 from the germline V gene are TVYSNPD and GDNSRS (reference sequence). V trimming: 4 bases; J trimming: 0 bases; junction bases outside the gene matches: 13. The CDR3 DNA is TGTGCCTCCCCCGGGTTAAACTGGGGGATAAACACCGATAAACTCATCTTT. Protein product: CASPGLNWGINTDKLIF.